This T cell receptor (beta chain) was captured by sequencing in a study of blood T cell repertoires in COVID-19. Study-wide background: The origin of the acute and convalescent COVID-19 samples was the United States, Italy and Spain. Sample material is recorded as cDNA or gDNA derived from T cells, B-cell-depleted T cells, or PBMCs.

The V gene lost 0 bases and the J gene lost 0 bases, with 2 bases spanning the gap. CDR1 is SEHNR and CDR2 is FQNEAQ in the germline V gene (reference sequence). The CDR3 spans 13 residues. As regards this clone: Other nucleotide sequences in the sample specify the same CDR3.

In the study's own analysis: Amplification of reference gene primers provided the estimated nucleated cell counts. This table comes from immunoSEQ multiplex PCR, and its TCRdb copy is limited to in-frame clones, with some not included. V and J calls and clone size are given by that table; D and trimming were obtained from the DNA. This table holds 75,000 to 90,000 clones, around 78% found once. J is TRBJ1-1 and V is TRBV7-9, with D uncertain. The material sequenced was peripheral blood. The sequence came from a human donor in a cohort sampled during active COVID-19. For the CDR3, the DNA is TGTGCCAGCAGCTTAGCCTTGAACACTGAAGCTTTCTTT. Amino acid sequence: CASSLALNTEAFF.